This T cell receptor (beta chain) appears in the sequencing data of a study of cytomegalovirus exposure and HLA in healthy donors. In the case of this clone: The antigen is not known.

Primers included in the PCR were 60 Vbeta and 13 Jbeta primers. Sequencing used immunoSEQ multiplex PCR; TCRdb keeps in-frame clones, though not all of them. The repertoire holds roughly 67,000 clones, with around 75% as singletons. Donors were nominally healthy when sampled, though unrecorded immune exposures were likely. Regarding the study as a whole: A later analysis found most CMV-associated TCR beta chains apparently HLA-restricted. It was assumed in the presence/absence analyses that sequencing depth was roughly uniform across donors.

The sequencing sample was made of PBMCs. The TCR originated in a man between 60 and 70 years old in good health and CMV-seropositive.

CDR3 nucleotides: TGTGCCAGCAGTGTCCCCAGACAGGTGATGAACACTGAAGCTTTCTTT. Translated: CASSVPRQVMNTEAFF. This chain connects TRBV2 to TRBJ1-1, with a tentative D call TRBD1 (6 bases). Germline lookup yields CDR1 SNHLY and CDR2 FYNNEI. The V gene lost 4 bases and the J gene lost 0 bases, with 15 bases spanning the gap. The CDR3 contains 16 residues.